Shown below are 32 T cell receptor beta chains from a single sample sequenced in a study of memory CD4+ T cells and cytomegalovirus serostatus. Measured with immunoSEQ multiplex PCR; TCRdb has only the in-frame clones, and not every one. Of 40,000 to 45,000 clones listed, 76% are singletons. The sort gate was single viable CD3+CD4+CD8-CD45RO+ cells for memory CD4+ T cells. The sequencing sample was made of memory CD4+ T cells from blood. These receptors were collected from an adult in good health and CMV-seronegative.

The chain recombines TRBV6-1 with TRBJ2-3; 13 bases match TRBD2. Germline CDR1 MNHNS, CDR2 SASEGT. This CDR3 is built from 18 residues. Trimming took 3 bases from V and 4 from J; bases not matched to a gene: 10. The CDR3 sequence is CASSDPHGTSGNADTQYF. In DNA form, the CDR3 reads TGTGCCAGCAGTGACCCCCACGGGACTAGCGGGAACGCAGATACGCAGTATTTT.

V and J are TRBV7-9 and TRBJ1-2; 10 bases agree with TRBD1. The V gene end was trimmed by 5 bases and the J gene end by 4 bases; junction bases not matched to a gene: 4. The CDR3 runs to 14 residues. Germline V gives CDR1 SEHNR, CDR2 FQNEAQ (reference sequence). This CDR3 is CASSRGQGVYGYTF. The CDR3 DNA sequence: TGTGCCAGCAGCAGAGGACAGGGGGTCTATGGCTACACCTTC.

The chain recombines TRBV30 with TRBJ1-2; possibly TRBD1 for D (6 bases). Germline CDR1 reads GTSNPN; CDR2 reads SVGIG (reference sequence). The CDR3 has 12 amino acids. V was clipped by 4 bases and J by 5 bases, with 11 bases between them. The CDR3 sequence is CAWTGQTYGYTF. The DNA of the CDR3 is TGTGCCTGGACCGGACAGACTTATGGCTACACCTTC.

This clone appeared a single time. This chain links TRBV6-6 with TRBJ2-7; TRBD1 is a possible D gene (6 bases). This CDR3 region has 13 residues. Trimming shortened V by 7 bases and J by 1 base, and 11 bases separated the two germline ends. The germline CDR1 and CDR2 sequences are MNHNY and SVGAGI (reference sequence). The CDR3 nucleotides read TGTGCCAGCACATCGGACAGTTCCTACGAGCAGTACTTC. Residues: CASTSDSSYEQYF.

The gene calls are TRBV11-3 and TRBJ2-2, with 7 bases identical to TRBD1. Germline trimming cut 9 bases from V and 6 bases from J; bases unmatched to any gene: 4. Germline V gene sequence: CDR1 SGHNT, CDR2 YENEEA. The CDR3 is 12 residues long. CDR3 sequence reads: CASEDRAGELFF. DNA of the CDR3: TGTGCCAGTGAAGACAGGGCCGGGGAGCTGTTTTTT.

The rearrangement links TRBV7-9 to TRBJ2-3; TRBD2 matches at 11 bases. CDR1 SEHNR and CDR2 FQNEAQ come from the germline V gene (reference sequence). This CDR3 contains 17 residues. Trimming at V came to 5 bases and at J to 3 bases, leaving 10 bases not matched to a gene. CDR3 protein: CASSTSSGGPLTDTQYF. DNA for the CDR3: TGTGCCAGCAGCACTTCTAGCGGGGGGCCCCTAACAGATACGCAGTATTTT.

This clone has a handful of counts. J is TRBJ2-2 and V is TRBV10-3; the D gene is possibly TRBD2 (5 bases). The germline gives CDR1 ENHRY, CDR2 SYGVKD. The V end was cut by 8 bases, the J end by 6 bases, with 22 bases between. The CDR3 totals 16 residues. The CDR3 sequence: CAIAPQINGVPGELFF. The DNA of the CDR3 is TGTGCCATCGCCCCCCAGATAAACGGGGTCCCCGGGGAGCTGTTTTTT.

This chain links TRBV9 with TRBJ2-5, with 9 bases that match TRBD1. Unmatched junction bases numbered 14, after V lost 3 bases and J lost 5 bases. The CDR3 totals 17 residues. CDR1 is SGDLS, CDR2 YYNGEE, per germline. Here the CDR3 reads CASSAGRGTGQGETQYF. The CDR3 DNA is TGTGCCAGCAGCGCCGGGCGGGGGACAGGGCAAGGGGAGACCCAGTACTTC.

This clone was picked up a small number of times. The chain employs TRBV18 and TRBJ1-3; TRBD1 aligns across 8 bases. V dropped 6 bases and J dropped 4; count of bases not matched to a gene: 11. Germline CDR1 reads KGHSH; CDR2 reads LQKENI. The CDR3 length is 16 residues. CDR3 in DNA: TGTGCCAGCTCCCTACCGACAGGGGTTGAAGGAAACACCATATATTTT. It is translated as CASSLPTGVEGNTIYF.

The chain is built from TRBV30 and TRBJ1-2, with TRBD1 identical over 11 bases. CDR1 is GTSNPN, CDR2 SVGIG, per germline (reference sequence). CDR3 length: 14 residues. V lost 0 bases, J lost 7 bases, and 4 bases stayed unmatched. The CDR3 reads CAWSVMGQGGGYTF. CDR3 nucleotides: TGTGCCTGGAGTGTAATGGGACAGGGGGGTGGCTACACCTTC.

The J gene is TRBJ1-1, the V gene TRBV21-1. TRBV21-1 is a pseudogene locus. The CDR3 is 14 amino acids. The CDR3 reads CASSRDPMNTEAFF. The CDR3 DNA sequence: TGTGCCAGCAGCAGGGACCCCATGAACACTGAAGCTTTCTTT.

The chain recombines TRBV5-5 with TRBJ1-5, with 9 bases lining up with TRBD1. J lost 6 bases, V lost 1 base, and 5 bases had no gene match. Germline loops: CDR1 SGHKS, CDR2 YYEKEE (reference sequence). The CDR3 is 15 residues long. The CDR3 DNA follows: TGTGCCAGCAGCTTGCAGGGACAGGGTGCTCAGCCCCAGCATTTT. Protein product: CASSLQGQGAQPQHF.

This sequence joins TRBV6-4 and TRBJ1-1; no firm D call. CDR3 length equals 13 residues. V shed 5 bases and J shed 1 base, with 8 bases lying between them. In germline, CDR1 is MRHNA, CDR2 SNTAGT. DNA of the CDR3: TGTGCCAGCAGTTCGGACTGGAACACTGAAGCTTTCTTT. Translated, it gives CASSSDWNTEAFF.

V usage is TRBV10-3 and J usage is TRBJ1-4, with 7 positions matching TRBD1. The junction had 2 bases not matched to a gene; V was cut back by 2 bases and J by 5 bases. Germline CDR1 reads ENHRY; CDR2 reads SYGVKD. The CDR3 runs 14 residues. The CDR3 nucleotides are TGTGCCATCAGTGAGGGGACAGAGAATGAAAAACTGTTTTTT. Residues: CAISEGTENEKLFF.

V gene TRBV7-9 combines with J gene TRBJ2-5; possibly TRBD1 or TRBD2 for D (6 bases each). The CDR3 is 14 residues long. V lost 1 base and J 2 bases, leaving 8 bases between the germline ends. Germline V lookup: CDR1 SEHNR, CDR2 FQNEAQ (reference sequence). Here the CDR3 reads CASSLVGGQETQYF. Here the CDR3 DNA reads TGTGCCAGCAGCTTAGTAGGGGGGCAAGAGACCCAGTACTTC.

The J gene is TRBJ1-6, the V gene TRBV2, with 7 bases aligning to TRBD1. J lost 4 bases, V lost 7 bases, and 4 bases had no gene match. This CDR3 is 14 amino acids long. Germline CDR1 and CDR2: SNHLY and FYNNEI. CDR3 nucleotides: TGTGCCAGCATACAGGGGTATTATAATTCACCCCTCCACTTT. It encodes CASIQGYYNSPLHF.

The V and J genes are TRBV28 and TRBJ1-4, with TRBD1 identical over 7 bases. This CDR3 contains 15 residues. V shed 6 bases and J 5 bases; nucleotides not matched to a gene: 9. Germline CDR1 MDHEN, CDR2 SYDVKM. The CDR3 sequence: CASRGGTAENEKLFF. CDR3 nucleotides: TGTGCCAGCAGGGGGGGGACAGCCGAAAATGAAAAACTGTTTTTT. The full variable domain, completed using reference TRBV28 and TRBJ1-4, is DVKVTQSSRYLVKRTGEKVFLECVQDMDHENMFWYRQDPGLGLRLIYFSYDVKMKEKGDIPEGYSVSREKKERFSLILESASTNQTSMYLCASRGGTAENEKLFFGSGTQLSVL.

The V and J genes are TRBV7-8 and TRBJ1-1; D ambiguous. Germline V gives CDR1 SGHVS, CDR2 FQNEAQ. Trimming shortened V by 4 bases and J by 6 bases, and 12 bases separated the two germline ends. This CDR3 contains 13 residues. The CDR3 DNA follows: TGTGCCAGCAGCTCCCGCGGGTTAGCTGAAGCTTTCTTT. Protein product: CASSSRGLAEAFF.

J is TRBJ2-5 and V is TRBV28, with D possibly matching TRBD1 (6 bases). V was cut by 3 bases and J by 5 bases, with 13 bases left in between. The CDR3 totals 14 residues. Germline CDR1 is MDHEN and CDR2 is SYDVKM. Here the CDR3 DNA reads TGTGCCAGCAGTTTTGGGACAATTGGGGAGACCCAGTACTTC. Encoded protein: CASSFGTIGETQYF.

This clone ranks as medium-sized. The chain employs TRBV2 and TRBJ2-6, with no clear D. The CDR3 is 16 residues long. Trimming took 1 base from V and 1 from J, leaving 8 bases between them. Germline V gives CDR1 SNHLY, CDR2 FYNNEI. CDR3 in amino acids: CASSEVRFSGANVLTF. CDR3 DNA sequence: TGTGCCAGCAGTGAAGTTCGGTTTTCTGGGGCCAACGTCCTGACTTTC.

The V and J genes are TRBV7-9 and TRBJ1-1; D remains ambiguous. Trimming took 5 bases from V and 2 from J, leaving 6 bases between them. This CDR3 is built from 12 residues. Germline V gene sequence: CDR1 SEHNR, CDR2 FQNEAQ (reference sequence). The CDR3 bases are TGTGCCAGCAGCCCTCGCAACACTGAAGCTTTCTTT. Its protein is CASSPRNTEAFF.

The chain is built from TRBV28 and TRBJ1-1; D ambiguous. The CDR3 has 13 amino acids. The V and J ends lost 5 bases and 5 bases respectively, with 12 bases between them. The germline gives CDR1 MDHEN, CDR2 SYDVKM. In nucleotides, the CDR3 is TGTGCCAGCAGTCTCATTGGACCTACTGAAGCTTTCTTT. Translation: CASSLIGPTEAFF.

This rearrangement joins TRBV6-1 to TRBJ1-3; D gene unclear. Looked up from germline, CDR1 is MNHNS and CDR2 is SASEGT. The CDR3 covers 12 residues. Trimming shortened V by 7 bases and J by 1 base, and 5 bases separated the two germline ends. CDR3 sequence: CASTQSGNTIYF. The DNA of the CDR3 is TGTGCCAGCACGCAGTCTGGAAACACCATATATTTT.

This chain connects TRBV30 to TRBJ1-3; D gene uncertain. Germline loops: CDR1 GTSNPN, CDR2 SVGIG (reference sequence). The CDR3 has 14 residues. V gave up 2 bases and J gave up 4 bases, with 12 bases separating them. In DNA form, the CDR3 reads TGTGCCTGGAGTCAGGACCGGTTGGGAAACACCATATATTTT. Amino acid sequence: CAWSQDRLGNTIYF.

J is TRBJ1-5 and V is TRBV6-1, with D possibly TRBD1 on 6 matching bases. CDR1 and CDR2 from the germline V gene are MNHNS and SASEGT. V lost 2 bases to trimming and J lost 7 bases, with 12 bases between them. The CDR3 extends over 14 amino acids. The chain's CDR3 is CASSEMVGGQPQHF. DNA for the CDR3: TGTGCCAGCAGTGAAATGGTCGGGGGCCAGCCCCAGCATTTT.

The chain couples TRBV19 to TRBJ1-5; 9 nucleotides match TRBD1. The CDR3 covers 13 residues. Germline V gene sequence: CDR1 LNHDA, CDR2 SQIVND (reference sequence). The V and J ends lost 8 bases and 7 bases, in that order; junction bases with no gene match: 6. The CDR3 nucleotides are TGTGCCAGTGCCGGGACAGGGAACCAGCCCCAGCATTTT. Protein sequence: CASAGTGNQPQHF. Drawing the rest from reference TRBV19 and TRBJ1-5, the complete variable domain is DGGITQSPKYLFRKEGQNVTLSCEQNLNHDAMYWYRQDPGQGLRLIYYSQIVNDFQKGDIAEGYSVSREKKESFPLTVTSAQKNPTAFYLCASAGTGNQPQHFGDGTRLSIL.

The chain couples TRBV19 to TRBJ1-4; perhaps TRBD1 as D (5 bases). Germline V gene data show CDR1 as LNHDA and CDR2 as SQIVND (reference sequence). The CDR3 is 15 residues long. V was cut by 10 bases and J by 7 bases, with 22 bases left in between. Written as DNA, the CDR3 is TGTGCCACCTCTAAAGGCAGGGACGGGGGTGAAAAACTGTTTTTT. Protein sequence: CATSKGRDGGEKLFF.

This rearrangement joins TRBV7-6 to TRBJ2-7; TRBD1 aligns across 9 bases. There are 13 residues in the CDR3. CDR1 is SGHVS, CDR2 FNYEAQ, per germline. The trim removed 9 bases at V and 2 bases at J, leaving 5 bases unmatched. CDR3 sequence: CASGTGLTYEQYF. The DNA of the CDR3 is TGTGCCAGTGGGACAGGGTTAACCTACGAGCAGTACTTC.

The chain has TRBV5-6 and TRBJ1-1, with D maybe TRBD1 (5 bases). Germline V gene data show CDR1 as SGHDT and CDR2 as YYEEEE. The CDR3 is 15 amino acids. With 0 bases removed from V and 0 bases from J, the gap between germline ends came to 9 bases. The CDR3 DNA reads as TGTGCCAGCAGCTTGGGGGGGAACTTGAACACTGAAGCTTTCTTT. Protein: CASSLGGNLNTEAFF.

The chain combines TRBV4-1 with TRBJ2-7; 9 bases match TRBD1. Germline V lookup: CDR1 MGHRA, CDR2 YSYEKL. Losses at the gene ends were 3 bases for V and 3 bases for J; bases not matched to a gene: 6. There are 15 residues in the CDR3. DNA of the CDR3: TGCGCCAGCAGCCATCGCCCGGGACAGGGCTACGAGCAGTACTTC. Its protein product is CASSHRPGQGYEQYF.

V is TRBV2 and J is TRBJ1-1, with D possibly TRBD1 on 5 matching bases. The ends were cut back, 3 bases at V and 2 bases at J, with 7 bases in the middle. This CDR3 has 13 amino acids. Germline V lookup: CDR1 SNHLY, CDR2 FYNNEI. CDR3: CASSEQGNTEAFF. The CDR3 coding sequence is TGTGCCAGCAGTGAGCAGGGCAACACTGAAGCTTTCTTT.

The CDR3 DNA is TGTGCCAGCGGCTCTAAGGCAGGCTCTGGAAACACCATATATTTT. Translation: CASGSKAGSGNTIYF. The chain uses TRBV4-2 and TRBJ1-3; D is undetermined. CDR1 and CDR2 from the germline V gene are LGHNA and YNFKEQ. This CDR3 region has 15 residues. V dropped 8 bases and J dropped 0 bases, with 14 bases sitting between them.